The next 10 T cell receptor beta chains were all read from a single sample in a study of T cell responses to AZD1222 COVID-19 vaccine. The method was immunoSEQ multiplex PCR; TCRdb's version includes in-frame clones alone and lacks a portion of them. The sample lists around 100,000 clones; just under 90% were seen once. Sequencing was performed on peripheral blood, taken on day 0 of AZD1222 vaccination. The receptor set was obtained from an adult in good health.

This chain uses TRBV11-3 with TRBJ2-7, with D perhaps given as TRBD1 or TRBD2 (5 bases each). V gave up 5 bases and J gave up 7 bases, with 21 bases separating them. The V gene's germline CDR1 is SGHNT and CDR2 YENEEA. The CDR3 has 15 residues. CDR3 nucleotides: TGTGCCAGCAGCAGCCGGGACCTCATGAATTGGGAGCAGTACTTC. Protein sequence: CASSSRDLMNWEQYF. Variable domain in full (rest from reference TRBV11-3 and TRBJ2-7): EAGVVQSPRYKIIEKKQPVAFWCNPISGHNTLYWYLQNLGQGPELLIRYENEEAVDDSQLPKDRFSAERLKGVDSTLKIQPAELGDSAVYLCASSSRDLMNWEQYFGPGTRLTVT.

Only one count was recorded for this clone. J is TRBJ2-3 and V is TRBV29-1; 7 positions agree with TRBD2. V lost 6 bases to trimming and J lost 3 bases; unmatched junction nucleotides: 12. CDR3 size: 15 residues. CDR1 and CDR2 from the germline V gene are SQVTM and ANQGSEA. The CDR3 coding sequence is TGCAGCGTAAACCGACTAGCAGGGAGTACAGATACGCAGTATTTT. It specifies CSVNRLAGSTDTQYF.

The genes are TRBV5-1 and TRBJ1-1; TRBD1 is a possible D gene (5 bases). The CDR3 has 14 amino acids. V lost 7 bases, J lost 1 base, and 14 bases lay in between. In germline, CDR1 is SGHRS, CDR2 YFSETQ. The CDR3 loop reads CASGQGPPNTEAFF. CDR3 in DNA: TGCGCCAGCGGGCAGGGACCTCCGAACACTGAAGCTTTCTTT.

CDR3 loop: CASSPGTSRTSGIGDTQYF. In DNA, the CDR3 is TGTGCCAGCAGCCCCGGGACATCAAGGACTAGCGGGATAGGAGATACGCAGTATTTT. This chain links TRBV11-3 with TRBJ2-3, with 12 bases identical to TRBD2. The germline V gene has CDR1 SGHNT and CDR2 YENEEA. CDR3 length: 19 amino acids. V lost 5 bases to trimming and J lost 5 bases; unmatched junction nucleotides: 17.

The V gene is TRBV5-1, the J gene TRBJ1-1; D call uncertain. The germline V and J ends were trimmed by 4 bases and 4 bases, with 11 bases remaining between them. CDR1 is SGHRS, CDR2 YFSETQ, per germline. This CDR3 spans 13 amino acids. DNA of the CDR3: TGCGCCAGCAGCCCGAGCCTACGCACTGAAGCTTTCTTT. Translated, it gives CASSPSLRTEAFF.

The J gene is TRBJ1-1, the V gene TRBV2, with 9 bases identical to TRBD1. This CDR3 contains 14 residues. The trim removed 6 bases at V and 1 base at J, leaving 3 bases unmatched. Germline values: CDR1 SNHLY, CDR2 FYNNEI. CDR3 amino acids: CASRGQGTNTEAFF. The CDR3 DNA reads TGTGCCAGCAGAGGACAGGGGACGAACACTGAAGCTTTCTTT.

This chain uses TRBV7-6 with TRBJ1-2, with D maybe TRBD1 (5 bases). This CDR3 region has 15 residues. The V gene's germline CDR1 is SGHVS and CDR2 FNYEAQ. Trimming removed 0 bases from V and 4 bases from J, with 12 bases in between. CDR3 nucleotide sequence: TGTGCCAGCAGCTTAGCGGCAGGGCTAGGCTATGGCTACACCTTC. As protein: CASSLAAGLGYGYTF.

In this sample, this clone turned up once. The chain has TRBV7-8 and TRBJ2-5, with 12 bases fitting TRBD2. After removal of 3 bases from V and 4 bases from J, the junction contained 0 bases not matched to a gene. Per the germline V gene, CDR1 is SGHVS and CDR2 is FQNEAQ. The CDR3 extends over 14 amino acids. CDR3 residues: CASSLTSGGETQYF. The CDR3, as DNA: TGTGCCAGCAGCTTGACTAGCGGGGGAGAGACCCAGTACTTC. Full variable domain (rest looked up from reference TRBV7-8 and TRBJ2-5): GAGVSQSPRYKVAKRGQDVALRCDPISGHVSLFWYQQALGQGPEFLTYFQNEAQLDKSGLPSDRFFAERPEGSVSTLKIQRTQQEDSAVYLCASSLTSGGETQYFGPGTRLLVL.

The chain uses TRBV5-1 and TRBJ2-1, with TRBD2 matching 11 bases. CDR3 length: 14 residues. Looked up from germline, CDR1 is SGHRS and CDR2 is YFSETQ. The CDR3 sequence is CATSGASSYNEQFF. In nucleotides, the CDR3 is TGCGCGACTAGCGGGGCAAGCTCCTACAATGAGCAGTTCTTC.

The chain uses TRBV10-2 and TRBJ2-7; perhaps TRBD2 as D (6 bases). Germline V gene data show CDR1 as WSHSY and CDR2 as SAAADI. The CDR3 has 13 amino acids. The V gene lost 8 bases and the J gene lost 5 bases, with 16 bases spanning the gap. CDR3 bases: TGCGCCAGCGGGTCTAGCGAGGCCCACGAGCAGTACTTC. It codes for CASGSSEAHEQYF.